One sample yielded the 6 T cell receptor beta chains listed below, sequenced in a study of cytomegalovirus exposure and HLA in healthy donors. The primer mix had 60 Vbeta and 13 Jbeta primers. TCRdb's copy holds only in-frame clones and misses some; the assay was immunoSEQ multiplex PCR. The repertoire holds about 140,000 clones, with 60% to 85% as singletons. What was sequenced was PBMCs. The receptors originated from a middle-aged man in good health and CMV-seropositive.

This clone was observed once. V and J are TRBV4-3 and TRBJ2-5; 14 bases match TRBD2. V lost 4 bases and J lost 5; bases outside the gene matches: 9. The CDR3 totals 17 residues. Germline CDR1 LGHNA, CDR2 YSLEER. CDR3 in amino acids: CASSRDGTSGSGETQYF. The CDR3 DNA is TGCGCCAGCAGCCGCGATGGGACTAGCGGGAGTGGGGAGACCCAGTACTTC.

This clone was picked up a small number of times. J is TRBJ1-4 and V is TRBV30; maybe TRBD1 (6 bases). The V end lost 0 bases, the J end lost 5 bases, and 13 bases lay between the germline ends. The CDR3 is 15 residues long. CDR1 is GTSNPN, CDR2 SVGIG, per germline (reference sequence). The chain's CDR3 is CAWSVFRTANEKLFF. CDR3 coding DNA: TGTGCCTGGAGTGTATTTAGGACAGCCAATGAAAAACTGTTTTTT.

This clone was seen a single time. This chain connects TRBV5-6 to TRBJ1-5; D is ambiguous. The CDR3 totals 14 residues. Germline values: CDR1 SGHDT, CDR2 YYEEEE. Trimming shortened V by 2 bases and J by 1 base, and 7 bases separated the two germline ends. This CDR3 is CASSLGASNQPQHF. The CDR3, as DNA: TGTGCCAGCAGCTTAGGAGCCAGCAATCAGCCCCAGCATTTT.

This clone was picked up one time. The chain recombines TRBV19 with TRBJ1-1, with a tentative D call TRBD1 (5 bases). Germline V gene data show CDR1 as LNHDA and CDR2 as SQIVND (reference sequence). The V gene lost 5 bases and the J gene lost 4 bases, with 11 bases spanning the gap. This CDR3 comprises 13 residues. This CDR3 reads CASSPQGFTEAFF. The CDR3 DNA reads as TGTGCCAGTAGTCCGCAGGGTTTCACTGAAGCTTTCTTT.

The chain couples TRBV6-1 to TRBJ2-2; 8 bases line up with TRBD1. V lost 3 bases to trimming and J lost 2 bases; unmatched junction nucleotides: 8. The CDR3 consists of 17 residues. In germline, CDR1 is MNHNS, CDR2 SASEGT. The CDR3 nucleotides are TGTGCCAGCAGTGACCCTGGACAGGGCCTTAACACCGGGGAGCTGTTTTTT. Translated, it gives CASSDPGQGLNTGELFF.

The chain carries TRBV5-4 and TRBJ2-7; D call uncertain. The V gene's germline CDR1 is SGHNT and CDR2 YYREEE (reference sequence). The V end was cut by 1 base, the J end by 5 bases, with 4 bases between. The CDR3 sequence is 11 residues long. In DNA form, the CDR3 reads TGTGCCAGCAGCTTGAGCGACGAGCAGTACTTC. It specifies CASSLSDEQYF.